The 27 T cell receptor beta chains reported below all come from one sample, sequenced in a study of blood T cell repertoires in COVID-19. Profiling relied on immunoSEQ multiplex PCR, and the TCRdb table lists in-frame clones only, not all of them. The table records about 150,000 clones, around 90% of them present only once. Sequencing was performed on peripheral blood. The receptor source for this set is a man in his fifties or sixties with acute or convalescent COVID-19.

V and J are TRBV24-1 and TRBJ2-2; 14 bases match TRBD2. This CDR3 has 16 amino acids. J was trimmed by 6 bases and V by 7 bases; bases with no gene match: 6. Germline CDR1 KGHDR, CDR2 SFDVKD. CDR3 protein: CATSKTSGGVAGELFF. CDR3 nucleotide sequence: TGTGCCACCAGCAAGACTAGCGGGGGGGTTGCCGGGGAGCTGTTTTTT.

CDR3 loop: CASSPIGASGRREQYF. The DNA of the CDR3 is TGTGCCAGCAGCCCAATCGGGGCTAGCGGGAGGCGCGAGCAGTACTTC. The chain has TRBV28 and TRBJ2-7, with 11 bases fitting TRBD2. Germline CDR1 and CDR2: MDHEN and SYDVKM. The V segment lost 6 bases and the J segment 6 bases; nucleotides outside the gene matches: 13. The CDR3 covers 16 residues.

The chain combines TRBV5-4 with TRBJ2-5; maybe TRBD2 (6 bases). This CDR3 spans 13 amino acids. Germline V gene lookup returns CDR1 SGHNT and CDR2 YYREEE (reference sequence). With 4 bases removed from V and 5 bases from J, the gap between germline ends came to 12 bases. The DNA for the CDR3 is TGTGCCAGCAGCCCGGGAGCGACGGAGACCCAGTACTTC. This translates into CASSPGATETQYF. Drawing the rest from reference TRBV5-4 and TRBJ2-5, the complete variable domain is ETGVTQSPTHLIKTRGQQVTLRCSSQSGHNTVSWYQQALGQGPQFIFQYYREEENGRGNFPPRFSGLQFPNYSSELNVNALELDDSALYLCASSPGATETQYFGPGTRLLVL.

This sequence joins TRBV4-1 and TRBJ2-5, with a weak D call TRBD1 (5 bases). Trimming cost V 2 bases and J 4 bases, with 8 bases left between them. The CDR3 is 13 amino acids. CDR1 MGHRA and CDR2 YSYEKL come from the germline V gene. CDR3 nucleotide sequence: TGCGCCAGCAGCCAACAGGGCGGAGAGACCCAGTACTTC. It codes for CASSQQGGETQYF.

CDR3 region: CATSRGGTANTGELFF. The CDR3 DNA reads as TGTGCCACCAGCCGTGGAGGGACAGCGAACACCGGGGAGCTGTTTTTT. The genes are TRBV15 and TRBJ2-2; TRBD1 might be the D (7 bases). Trimming pared 5 bases from V and 0 bases from J, leaving 13 bases between. The CDR3 sequence is 16 residues long. The germline V gene encodes CDR1 LNHNV and CDR2 YYDKDF (reference sequence).

A few counts support this clone. V usage is TRBV29-1 and J usage is TRBJ1-2, with D uncertain. The CDR3 covers 12 residues. Germline CDR1 and CDR2: SQVTM and ANQGSEA. Trimming shortened V by 7 bases and J by 4 bases, and 13 bases separated the two germline ends. CDR3 loop: CSGRVSGYGYTF. CDR3 DNA sequence: TGCAGCGGGAGGGTTTCTGGCTATGGCTACACCTTC.

V gene TRBV30 combines with J gene TRBJ2-5; 9 nucleotides align to TRBD2. Germline V gene data show CDR1 as GTSNPN and CDR2 as SVGIG (reference sequence). V lost 1 base, J lost 5 bases, and 11 bases stayed unmatched. The CDR3 is made up of 16 amino acids. In DNA form, the CDR3 reads TGTGCCTGGAGTGGAGTTGCGGGGGGGCGGTTGGAGACCCAGTACTTC. Protein product: CAWSGVAGGRLETQYF.

V is TRBV5-1 and J is TRBJ1-2; TRBD1 aligns across 9 bases. CDR1 is SGHRS, CDR2 YFSETQ, per germline. This CDR3 is 18 amino acids long. Unmatched junction bases numbered 16, after V lost 0 bases and J lost 7 bases. CDR3 region: CASSLAFVPGQGLGGYTF. The CDR3 region has the DNA TGCGCCAGCAGCTTGGCCTTTGTCCCGGGACAGGGATTGGGTGGCTACACCTTC.

This clone was recorded once. The V gene is TRBV9, the J gene TRBJ2-7, with TRBD1 matching over 10 bases. Trimming removed 5 bases from V and 2 bases from J; junction bases left unmatched: 4. The germline V gene encodes CDR1 SGDLS and CDR2 YYNGEE. The CDR3 is made up of 14 amino acids. CDR3 sequence: CASRTGTGAYEQYV. CDR3 sequence (DNA): TGTGCCAGCAGAACCGGGACAGGGGCCTACGAGCAGTACGTC.

The V gene is TRBV28, the J gene TRBJ2-1; 10 bases agree with TRBD2. Germline CDR1 reads MDHEN; CDR2 reads SYDVKM. The CDR3 spans 14 residues. The ends lost 6 bases at V and 9 bases at J; junction bases unmatched: 8. The CDR3 protein is CASRRTSGRIEQFF. CDR3 DNA: TGTGCCAGCAGAAGGACTAGCGGAAGGATTGAGCAGTTCTTC.

V is TRBV7-6 and J is TRBJ1-1; 7 bases map to TRBD1. V gave up 5 bases and J gave up 1 base; unmatched junction bases: 10. This CDR3 region has 16 residues. Germline CDR1 reads SGHVS; CDR2 reads FNYEAQ. In DNA, the CDR3 is TGTGCCAGCAGCGTCAAACAGGGGCTACAGAACACTGAAGCTTTCTTT. Amino acid sequence: CASSVKQGLQNTEAFF.

This chain uses TRBV3-1 (or the pseudogene TRBV3-2) with TRBJ2-3; the match to TRBD2 covers 9 bases. The CDR3 consists of 19 residues. The V gene's germline CDR1 is LGHDT and CDR2 YNNKEL (reference sequence). V was clipped by 0 bases and J by 2 bases; unmatched bases: 12. In DNA, the CDR3 is TGTGCCAGCAGCCAAGATATACTGCCTAGCGGGATGGTCACAGATACGCAGTATTTT. It is translated as CASSQDILPSGMVTDTQYF.

The chain is built from TRBV18 and TRBJ2-7; D is perhaps TRBD2 (5 bases). Trimming took off 5 bases at V and 6 bases at J, with 8 bases between the two ends. The CDR3 is 11 residues long. From germline, CDR1 is KGHSH and CDR2 LQKENI. The CDR3 loop is CASSTGGEQYV. The CDR3 DNA is TGTGCCAGCTCAACCGGAGGCGAGCAGTACGTC.

The chain is built from TRBV28 and TRBJ2-1; TRBD2 matches 8 bases. The CDR3 sequence is 16 residues long. Germline V lookup: CDR1 MDHEN, CDR2 SYDVKM. V shed 7 bases, J shed 0 bases, and the junction held 8 bases outside the gene matches. CDR3 sequence (DNA): TGTGCCAGCACCCAACTAGCGGCCCTCTCCTACAATGAGCAGTTCTTC. Residues: CASTQLAALSYNEQFF.

The rearrangement joins TRBV7-2 to TRBJ2-2; TRBD1 is a possible D gene (6 bases). Germline V CDR1 and CDR2: SGHTA, FQGNSA. V lost 3 bases to trimming and J lost 5 bases, with 13 bases between them. The CDR3 is 15 residues long. The CDR3 DNA is TGTGCCAGCAGCTTCAACAGGGTTGAGACCGGGGAGCTGTTTTTT. It translates to CASSFNRVETGELFF.

The chain is built from TRBV7-3 and TRBJ2-1; TRBD1 matches at 9 bases. Trimming cost V 4 bases and J 10 bases; bases outside gene matches: 2. This CDR3 has 12 amino acids. Germline CDR1 and CDR2: SGHTA and FQGTGA. In DNA, the CDR3 is TGTGCCAGCAGCTACAGGGGGCGCGAGCAGTTCTTC. Protein product: CASSYRGREQFF.

The chain carries TRBV10-3 and TRBJ1-1; D possibly corresponds to TRBD1 (5 bases). CDR3 length: 14 amino acids. V gave up 10 bases and J gave up 5 bases, with 20 bases separating them. Per germline, CDR1 ENHRY and CDR2 SYGVKD. This chain's CDR3 is CATGEGRLLTEAFF. In nucleotides, the CDR3 is TGTGCCACCGGGGAGGGACGGTTGTTAACTGAAGCTTTCTTT.

The chain carries TRBV7-9 and TRBJ2-5, with D hard to call. Germline values: CDR1 SEHNR, CDR2 FQNEAQ (reference sequence). Trimming cost V 4 bases and J 2 bases, with 11 bases left between them. This CDR3 comprises 14 residues. CDR3 DNA sequence: TGTGCCAGCAGCTCCTACACAGTTCAAGAGACCCAGTACTTC. The encoded protein is CASSSYTVQETQYF.

The J gene is TRBJ2-3, the V gene TRBV7-9, with 7 positions matching TRBD1. This CDR3 is 16 amino acids long. Germline V gene sequence: CDR1 SEHNR, CDR2 FQNEAQ (reference sequence). The trim removed 5 bases at V and 4 bases at J, leaving 12 bases unmatched. The CDR3 DNA reads as TGTGCCAGCAGCCACCGGGACAGCTGGGGACCAGATACGCAGTATTTT. It encodes CASSHRDSWGPDTQYF.

The chain links TRBV7-2 to TRBJ1-1; D ambiguous. This CDR3 region has 13 residues. V lost 5 bases and J 1 base, leaving 8 bases between the germline ends. Per germline, CDR1 SGHTA and CDR2 FQGNSA. The CDR3 spells CASSPGPNTEAFF. CDR3 coding DNA: TGTGCCAGCAGCCCTGGGCCGAACACTGAAGCTTTCTTT.

The chain couples TRBV11-2 to TRBJ2-7; perhaps TRBD2 as D (6 bases). CDR1 is SGHAT, CDR2 FQNNGV, per germline. This CDR3 has 15 amino acids. Trimming pared 0 bases from V and 3 bases from J, leaving 12 bases between. The CDR3 loop reads CASSLDFQRVYEQYV. The CDR3 DNA reads TGTGCCAGCAGCTTAGATTTCCAGCGGGTCTACGAGCAGTACGTC.

J is TRBJ2-2 and V is TRBV19, with 8 bases lining up with TRBD2. This CDR3 contains 16 residues. Germline loops: CDR1 LNHDA, CDR2 SQIVND (reference sequence). J was trimmed by 4 bases and V by 4 bases; bases with no gene match: 8. DNA of the CDR3: TGTGCCAGTAGTAAGGGGAGCGGGAGACTCACCGGGGAGCTGTTTTTT. Amino acid sequence: CASSKGSGRLTGELFF.

V usage is TRBV6-1 and J usage is TRBJ1-2; D not certain. V was cut by 2 bases and J by 6 bases, with 16 bases left in between. The CDR3 loop spans 15 amino acids. Per the germline V gene, CDR1 is MNHNS and CDR2 is SASEGT. The CDR3 is CASSESSGLGNGYTF. The DNA for the CDR3 is TGTGCCAGCAGTGAATCTAGTGGCCTAGGCAATGGCTACACCTTC.

This chain uses TRBV6-2 or TRBV6-3 with TRBJ2-5; D is possibly TRBD2 (6 bases). Germline V gene sequence: CDR1 MNHEY, CDR2 SVGEGT. This CDR3 has 14 residues. Between the trimmed V and J ends, which lost 4 bases and 2 bases, there was a span of 11 bases. DNA for the CDR3: TGTGCCAGCAGTTTAAGCGGGCCGCAAGAGACCCAGTACTTC. Protein: CASSLSGPQETQYF.

V usage is TRBV11-2 and J usage is TRBJ2-7, with 13 bases aligning to TRBD2. Per the germline V gene, CDR1 is SGHAT and CDR2 is FQNNGV. The V and J ends lost 4 bases and 3 bases, in that order; junction bases with no gene match: 3. This CDR3 has 15 amino acids. The CDR3 spells CASSSGLAGFYEQYF. The DNA of the CDR3 is TGTGCCAGCAGCTCGGGACTAGCGGGATTCTACGAGCAGTACTTC.

The CDR3 loop is CASSRGSGVGTGELFF. CDR3 sequence (DNA): TGTGCCAGCAGCCGCGGATCCGGGGTGGGCACCGGGGAGCTGTTTTTT. This chain joins TRBV7-2 and TRBJ2-2; weak D call: TRBD2 (5 bases). Looked up from germline, CDR1 is SGHTA and CDR2 is FQGNSA. Trimming removed 5 bases from V and 4 bases from J, with 17 bases in between. This CDR3 region has 16 residues.

This clone appeared a single time. This rearrangement joins TRBV11-1 to TRBJ2-1; 7 bases align to TRBD1. The V and J ends lost 0 bases and 4 bases, in that order; junction bases with no gene match: 3. In germline, CDR1 is SGHAT, CDR2 FQDESV (reference sequence). This CDR3 is built from 15 residues. DNA of the CDR3: TGTGCCAGCAGCTTAGCGCAGGGGGTTTACAATGAGCAGTTCTTC. Its protein is CASSLAQGVYNEQFF.